The present TCR beta chain was sequenced within a study of blood T cell repertoires in COVID-19. Study-wide context: Acute and convalescent COVID-19 specimens originated in the United States, Italy and Spain. The cDNA or gDNA used as material had been derived from T cells, B-cell-depleted T cells, or PBMCs.

Original analysis: Amplification of reference gene primers provided the estimated nucleated cell counts. Profiled with immunoSEQ multiplex PCR; TCRdb holds only in-frame clones, not every one. D and trimming come from the DNA, and the V and J calls and clone size come from that table. This repertoire shows about 140,000 clones, 75% to 90% found once; its top ten account for around 10%. Germline V CDR1 and CDR2: SGHDN, FVKESK. The CDR3 extends over 15 amino acids. Trimming cost V 4 bases and J 3 bases; bases outside gene matches: 8. The sequence derives from a woman older than 75 with acute or convalescent COVID-19. V is TRBV14 and J is TRBJ1-1; 7 bases align to TRBD1. Specimen: peripheral blood. The CDR3: CASSRGQVKYTEAFF. The CDR3 coding sequence is TGTGCCAGCAGCCGAGGACAGGTTAAGTACACTGAAGCTTTCTTT.